The following is a T cell receptor (beta chain) sequence with its context. What it binds is unknown. These data belong to a study of chemoradiotherapy in HPV16-positive cancers. Whole-study context: Candidate HPV-specific T-cell clones and common TCR motifs came from functional assays in a couple of HPV16-positive patients. Study-wide results and caveats: Non-HPV-specific T cells did not expand in tumors during treatment, whereas candidate HPV-specific clones and E7-related motifs did. HPV-responsive T-cell expansion during chemoradiotherapy was linked to improved recurrence-free survival in HPV16-positive patients.

Profiling relied on immunoSEQ multiplex PCR, and the TCRdb table lists in-frame clones only, not all of them. The sample consists of fewer than 25,000 clones, approximately 73% of them appearing once. Samples were taken several times over chemoradiotherapy. After removal of 3 bases from V and 3 bases from J, the junction contained 3 bases not matched to a gene. Germline CDR1 WSHSY, CDR2 SAAADI. This CDR3 comprises 14 residues. The biological material was taken from a patient who underwent chemoradiotherapy. The receptor was derived from a human donor with HPV-associated anogenital cancer. V and J are TRBV10-2 and TRBJ2-7; TRBD1 agrees at 9 bases. CDR3 amino acids: CASSDLTGGYEQYF. The DNA of the CDR3 is TGCGCCAGCAGTGATCTGACAGGGGGCTACGAGCAGTACTTC.